The table lists the clone carrying this T cell receptor (beta chain) with a count of one. Per the germline V gene, CDR1 is LNHNV and CDR2 is YYDKDF (reference sequence). This CDR3 contains 12 residues. The V end lost 3 bases, the J end lost 8 bases, and 10 bases lay between the germline ends. The naive CD8 subset, CD45RO-negative cells positively selected for CCR7, excluded terminally differentiated effector memory CD45RA+ cells. This record comes from a study of shared clonotypes between healthy human individuals. The assay was immunoSEQ multiplex PCR, and TCRdb's table has in-frame clones only and misses some. Here the sample spans about 2,200,000 clones, about 93% being singletons.

The source is a man aged 18 to 29 in good health. Some clones in this sample may be carry-over from other donors' samples. The sample consisted of naive CD8+ T cells from PBMCs. This chain uses TRBV15 with TRBJ1-2; D may be TRBD1 (5 bases). In nucleotides, the CDR3 is TGTGCCACCAGCAGTCGAGGGGTCGGCTACACCTTC. Its translation is CATSSRGVGYTF.